This TCR beta chain was recovered during a study of cytomegalovirus exposure and HLA in healthy donors. The study's findings and limits: A later analysis associated 15,000 or so TCR beta sequences with HLA alleles at a 0.05 false discovery rate.

Trimming stripped 0 bases from V and 4 bases from J, with 15 bases between. Germline CDR1 is LGHNA and CDR2 is YSLEER. The length of the CDR3 is 16 residues. 13 Jbeta primers and 60 Vbeta primers were used for the PCR. Some clones are missing from TCRdb's copy, which holds only in-frame ones; the method was immunoSEQ multiplex PCR. This table holds about 110,000 clones, 83% found once. With regard to this clone: The antigen is undetermined.

The sample consisted of PBMCs. The rearrangement uses TRBV4-3 and TRBJ2-5, with D maybe TRBD1 (6 bases). The source of this sequence is a man aged 18-30 years in good health and CMV-seronegative. The CDR3 DNA reads as TGCGCCAGCAGCCAAGATCGCGGTGCAGGGGCAGAGACCCAGTACTTC. Translated, it gives CASSQDRGAGAETQYF.